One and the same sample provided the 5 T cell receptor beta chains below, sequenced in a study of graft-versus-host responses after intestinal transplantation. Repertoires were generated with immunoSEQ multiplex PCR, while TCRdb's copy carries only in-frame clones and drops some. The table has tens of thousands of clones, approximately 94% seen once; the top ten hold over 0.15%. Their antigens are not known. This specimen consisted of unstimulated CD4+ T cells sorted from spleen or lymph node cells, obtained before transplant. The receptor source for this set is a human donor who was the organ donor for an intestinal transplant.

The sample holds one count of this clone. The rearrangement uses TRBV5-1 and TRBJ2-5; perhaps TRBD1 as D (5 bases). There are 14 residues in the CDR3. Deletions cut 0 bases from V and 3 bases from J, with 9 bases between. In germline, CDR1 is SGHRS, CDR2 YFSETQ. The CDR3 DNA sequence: TGCGCCAGCAGCTTGGTGGCAGGGAAAGAGACCCAGTACTTC. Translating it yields CASSLVAGKETQYF.

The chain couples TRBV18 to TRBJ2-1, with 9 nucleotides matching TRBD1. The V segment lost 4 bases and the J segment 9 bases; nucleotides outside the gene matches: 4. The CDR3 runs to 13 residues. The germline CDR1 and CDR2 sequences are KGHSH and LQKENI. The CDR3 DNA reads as TGTGCCAGCTCACGGGACAGGGAGGGTGAGCAGTTCTTC. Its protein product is CASSRDREGEQFF.

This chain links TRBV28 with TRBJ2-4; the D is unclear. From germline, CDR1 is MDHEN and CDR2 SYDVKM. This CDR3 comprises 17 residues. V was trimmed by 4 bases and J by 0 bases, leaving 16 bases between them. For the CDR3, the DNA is TGTGCCAGCAGTTCATCCGTAGGGTTAGCAGCCAAAAACATTCAGTACTTC. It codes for CASSSSVGLAAKNIQYF. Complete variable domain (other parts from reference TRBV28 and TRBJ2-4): DVKVTQSSRYLVKRTGEKVFLECVQDMDHENMFWYRQDPGLGLRLIYFSYDVKMKEKGDIPEGYSVSREKKERFSLILESASTNQTSMYLCASSSSVGLAAKNIQYFGAGTRLSVL.

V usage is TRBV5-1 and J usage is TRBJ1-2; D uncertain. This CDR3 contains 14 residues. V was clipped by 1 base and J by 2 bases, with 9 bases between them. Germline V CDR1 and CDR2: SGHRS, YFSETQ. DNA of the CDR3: TGCGCCAGCAGCTTGAGCCCACCGAACTATGGCTACACCTTC. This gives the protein CASSLSPPNYGYTF.

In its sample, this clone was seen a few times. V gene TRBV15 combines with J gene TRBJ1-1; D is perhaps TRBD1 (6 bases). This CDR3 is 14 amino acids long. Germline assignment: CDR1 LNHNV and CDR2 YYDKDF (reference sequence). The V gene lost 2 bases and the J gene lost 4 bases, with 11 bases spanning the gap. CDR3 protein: CATSRQTTGTEAFF. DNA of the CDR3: TGTGCCACCAGCAGACAAACGACAGGCACTGAAGCTTTCTTT.